The 27 T cell receptor beta chains in this list originate from one sample, sequenced in a study of blood T cell repertoires in COVID-19 (dated by TCRdb to 2019 to 2021). Library generation was performed with the immunoSEQ multiplex PCR assay. TCRdb took over this immuneACCESS table, retaining in-frame rearrangements with V and J assigned. Such tables are incomplete; in checked studies, under half of the missing clones stem from an unresolved V gene, and the remainder is unexplained. Here the sample has about 440,000 clones; 88% occur a single time. The leading ten clones occupy roughly an eighth of the sample. The sequencing input was peripheral blood. The receptors come from a woman between 50 and 59 years old with COVID-19, enrolled during active disease.

The sample holds one count of this clone. The J gene is TRBJ2-7, the V gene TRBV30; no definite D call. This CDR3 contains 14 residues. Looked up from germline, CDR1 is GTSNPN and CDR2 is SVGIG (reference sequence). Trimming left V 7 bases short and J 3 bases short, with 19 bases between. DNA of the CDR3: TGTGCCTACTACGACGGAGAAGGAAACTACGAGCAGTACTTC. Translation gives CAYYDGEGNYEQYF.

This chain uses TRBV7-6 with TRBJ2-7; D might be TRBD1 (6 bases). In germline, CDR1 is SGHVS, CDR2 FNYEAQ. The length of the CDR3 is 13 residues. Trimming pared 1 base from V and 7 bases from J, leaving 11 bases between. The CDR3, as DNA: TGTGCCAGCAGCTTAGAAGGGGGTAGGGAGCAGTACTTC. It encodes CASSLEGGREQYF.

The V gene is TRBV7-9, the J gene TRBJ2-3; TRBD1 is a possible D gene (6 bases). Trimming stripped 5 bases from V and 2 bases from J, with 8 bases between. The germline CDR1 and CDR2 sequences are SEHNR and FQNEAQ (reference sequence). The CDR3 is 13 residues long. This chain's CDR3 is CASSRTVTDTQYF. The DNA of the CDR3 is TGTGCCAGCAGCAGGACAGTCACAGATACGCAGTATTTT.

The V gene is TRBV6-5, the J gene TRBJ1-1; unclear D gene. The CDR3 has 12 residues. CDR1 and CDR2 from the germline V gene are MNHEY and SVGAGI. V was shortened by 7 bases and J by 4 bases, with 10 bases between the two germline ends. CDR3 loop: CASNRPGTEAFF. The CDR3 coding sequence is TGTGCCAGCAATCGCCCGGGCACTGAAGCTTTCTTT.

V gene TRBV3-1 (or the pseudogene TRBV3-2) combines with J gene TRBJ1-2; 7 bases fit TRBD1. V dropped 4 bases and J dropped 0; count of bases not matched to a gene: 11. Germline CDR1 and CDR2: LGHDT and YNNKEL (reference sequence). The CDR3 consists of 17 residues. The CDR3 loop reads CASSLGPGQESNYGYTF. The CDR3 DNA sequence: TGTGCCAGCAGCCTCGGACCAGGACAGGAATCTAACTATGGCTACACCTTC.

This clone turned up a few times. V usage is TRBV25-1 and J usage is TRBJ2-3; TRBD1 might be the D (6 bases). The CDR3 runs to 15 residues. Germline CDR1 MGHDK, CDR2 SYGVNS. Trimming took 4 bases from V and 2 from J, leaving 13 bases between them. The CDR3 sequence: CASSGTWTDTDTQYF. CDR3 coding DNA: TGTGCCAGCAGTGGAACCTGGACAGACACAGATACGCAGTATTTT.

V and J are TRBV30 and TRBJ1-5; 7 nucleotides agree with TRBD1. Germline V gene lookup returns CDR1 GTSNPN and CDR2 SVGIG (reference sequence). After removal of 0 bases from V and 7 bases from J, the junction contained 6 bases not matched to a gene. This CDR3 has 14 residues. The CDR3 sequence is CAWSVDRAWQPQHF. In DNA, the CDR3 is TGTGCCTGGAGTGTTGACAGGGCATGGCAGCCCCAGCATTTT.

This rearrangement joins TRBV30 to TRBJ2-3, with a weak D call TRBD2 (7 bases). The CDR3 runs 18 residues. CDR1 is GTSNPN, CDR2 SVGIG, per germline (reference sequence). The V end was cut by 2 bases, the J end by 4 bases, with 25 bases between. The CDR3 is CAWSFGGDKTIPADTQYF. DNA of the CDR3: TGTGCCTGGAGTTTTGGGGGGGACAAAACGATACCGGCAGATACGCAGTATTTT.

The V call is TRBV9, the J call TRBJ1-2; 8 bases map to TRBD1. CDR3 length equals 12 residues. From germline, CDR1 is SGDLS and CDR2 YYNGEE. With 5 bases clipped from V and 3 bases from J, the junction kept 0 bases outside the gene matches. The CDR3: CASRGQDYGYTF. The CDR3 DNA is TGTGCCAGCAGGGGACAGGACTATGGCTACACCTTC. Filled out from reference TRBV9 and TRBJ1-2, the complete variable domain reads DSGVTQTPKHLITATGQRVTLRCSPRSGDLSVYWYQQSLDQGLQFLIQYYNGEERAKGNILERFSAQQFPDLHSELNLSSLELGDSALYFCASRGQDYGYTFGSGTRLTVV.

The V and J genes are TRBV5-1 and TRBJ2-5; D not certain. The CDR3 has 14 residues. The V end lost 9 bases, the J end lost 1 base, and 16 bases lay between the germline ends. Germline assignment: CDR1 SGHRS and CDR2 YFSETQ. The DNA for the CDR3 is TGCGCCACCACGGATTTGGGCACCCAAGAGACCCAGTACTTC. Translation gives CATTDLGTQETQYF.

This chain connects TRBV3-1 (or the pseudogene TRBV3-2) to TRBJ2-3, with 9 bases lining up with TRBD2. The germline V gene has CDR1 LGHDT and CDR2 YNNKEL (reference sequence). The CDR3 runs to 18 residues. Losses at the gene ends were 4 bases for V and 0 bases for J; bases not matched to a gene: 11. The CDR3 spells CASSPTFSGGPSTDTQYF. The CDR3 DNA is TGTGCCAGCAGCCCCACCTTTAGCGGGGGACCTAGCACAGATACGCAGTATTTT.

In this sample, this clone turned up once. The chain links TRBV6-5 to TRBJ2-7, with 12 bases fitting TRBD2. The CDR3 spans 13 residues. The junction had 2 bases not matched to a gene; V was cut back by 6 bases and J by 5 bases. CDR1 and CDR2 from the germline V gene are MNHEY and SVGAGI. CDR3 bases: TGTGCCAGCAGCACTAGCGGGAGGAACGAGCAGTACTTC. Protein: CASSTSGRNEQYF.

This chain uses TRBV7-3 with TRBJ2-5; 8 nucleotides align to TRBD1. The CDR3 runs 15 residues. After removal of 5 bases from V and 5 bases from J, the junction contained 10 bases not matched to a gene. Germline CDR1 reads SGHTA; CDR2 reads FQGTGA. CDR3 residues: CASSTAGGFGETQYF. CDR3 coding DNA: TGTGCCAGCAGCACGGCAGGGGGCTTTGGGGAGACCCAGTACTTC.

The rearrangement links TRBV12-3 or TRBV12-4 to TRBJ2-5, with a tentative D call TRBD1 (6 bases). V lost 6 bases, J lost 7 bases, and 12 bases lay in between. The CDR3 runs to 12 residues. CDR3 region: CASSRGGGTQYF. In nucleotides, the CDR3 is TGTGCCAGCAGCCGAGGGGGTGGGACCCAGTACTTC.

A remark on this clone: The same CDR3 arises from other DNA sequences in this sample as well. The rearrangement uses TRBV6-1 and TRBJ1-5, with no clear D. The CDR3 contains 13 residues. Germline V gives CDR1 MNHNS, CDR2 SASEGT. V lost 1 base, J lost 7 bases, and 8 bases lay in between. CDR3 DNA: TGTGCCAGCAGTGAAGGCAGATACCAGCCCCAGCATTTT. It codes for CASSEGRYQPQHF.

V gene TRBV5-1 combines with J gene TRBJ2-7, with a weak D call TRBD2 (5 bases). Germline V gene sequence: CDR1 SGHRS, CDR2 YFSETQ. The CDR3 covers 14 residues. Deletions cut 4 bases from V and 3 bases from J, with 14 bases between. The chain's CDR3 is CASSREPGNYEQYF. The DNA of the CDR3 is TGCGCCAGCAGCAGGGAGCCGGGGAACTACGAGCAGTACTTC.

This clone was picked up one time. The chain joins TRBV5-5 to TRBJ2-1; 13 bases map to TRBD2. V shed 3 bases, J shed 8 bases, and the junction held 8 bases outside the gene matches. The CDR3 covers 16 residues. CDR1 and CDR2 from the germline V gene are SGHKS and YYEKEE (reference sequence). DNA of the CDR3: TGTGCCAGCAGCTCGGCGACTAGCGGGGGGTCCCATGAGCAGTTCTTC. Translated: CASSSATSGGSHEQFF.

The rearrangement joins TRBV29-1 to TRBJ2-7, with 8 positions matching TRBD1. This CDR3 region has 10 residues. The germline V gene encodes CDR1 SQVTM and CDR2 ANQGSEA. The V gene end was trimmed by 6 bases and the J gene end by 9 bases; junction bases not matched to a gene: 4. Written as DNA, the CDR3 is TGCAGCGTACTACAGGGGGGGCAGTACTTC. Encoded protein: CSVLQGGQYF.

The chain combines TRBV5-4 with TRBJ1-1; D unclear. V lost 4 bases and J 5 bases, leaving 18 bases between the germline ends. Germline assignment: CDR1 SGHNT and CDR2 YYREEE (reference sequence). The CDR3 consists of 15 residues. The CDR3 DNA is TGTGCCAGCAGCCCATCATCGGATCGAGGAACTGAAGCTTTCTTT. Encoded protein: CASSPSSDRGTEAFF.

The genes are TRBV19 and TRBJ1-1; D not certain. Germline CDR1 LNHDA, CDR2 SQIVND (reference sequence). This CDR3 region has 18 residues. Deletions cut 4 bases from V and 6 bases from J, with 27 bases between. In DNA form, the CDR3 reads TGTGCCAGTAGTAGAGGAGGAGAGGTACAGCCGACCCGCGCTGAAGCTTTCTTT. This gives the protein CASSRGGEVQPTRAEAFF.

The V call is TRBV10-2, the J call TRBJ1-6; a weak D match, TRBD1 (6 bases). CDR3 size: 16 residues. Germline loops: CDR1 WSHSY, CDR2 SAAADI. Trimming shortened V by 1 base and J by 3 bases, and 10 bases separated the two germline ends. In DNA form, the CDR3 reads TGCGCCAGCAGTGAGTTAGGACAGCTCTATAATTCACCCCTCCACTTT. This gives the protein CASSELGQLYNSPLHF.

The J gene is TRBJ2-6, the V gene TRBV6-1, with D uncertain. The ends were cut back, 3 bases at V and 0 bases at J, with 9 bases in the middle. Germline CDR1 MNHNS, CDR2 SASEGT. This CDR3 comprises 16 residues. The CDR3 is CASSDYSSSGANVLTF. In nucleotides, the CDR3 is TGTGCCAGCAGTGATTACAGCTCCTCTGGGGCCAACGTCCTGACTTTC.

The chain carries TRBV2 and TRBJ2-4; 8 nucleotides line up with TRBD1. This CDR3 contains 14 residues. CDR1 is SNHLY and CDR2 is FYNNEI in the germline V gene. J lost 5 bases, V lost 5 bases, and 5 bases had no gene match. Here the CDR3 DNA reads TGTGCCAGCAGTTTGGACAGGGCGGAAAACATTCAGTACTTC. Translating gives CASSLDRAENIQYF.

This chain links TRBV28 with TRBJ2-2, with 8 nucleotides matching TRBD2. Germline V gene data show CDR1 as MDHEN and CDR2 as SYDVKM. This CDR3 comprises 17 residues. V lost 7 bases to trimming and J lost 5 bases; unmatched junction nucleotides: 15. CDR3 nucleotides: TGTGCCAGCAACTCCCCGCCGGGGGGGGAAGGGACCGGGGAGCTGTTTTTT. This encodes CASNSPPGGEGTGELFF.

V usage is TRBV5-1 and J usage is TRBJ2-7; 9 nucleotides match TRBD1. The CDR3 totals 14 residues. Per germline, CDR1 SGHRS and CDR2 YFSETQ. V shed 4 bases, J shed 2 bases, and the junction held 4 bases outside the gene matches. The CDR3 sequence is CASSPTGGAYEQYF. DNA for the CDR3: TGCGCCAGCAGCCCCACAGGGGGCGCCTACGAGCAGTACTTC.

J is TRBJ2-3 and V is TRBV27; D is perhaps TRBD2 (6 bases). The CDR3 is made up of 12 amino acids. Trimming cost V 7 bases and J 11 bases, with 16 bases left between them. In germline, CDR1 is MNHEY, CDR2 SMNVEV (reference sequence). The CDR3 reads CASTTRDSRQYF. CDR3 DNA: TGTGCCAGCACCACCCGGGACTCCAGGCAGTATTTT.

The sample holds one count of this clone. At the DNA level, this CDR3 is encoded by other sequences in the same sample as well. The chain combines TRBV5-1 with TRBJ1-1; the D gene is possibly TRBD1 (6 bases). The CDR3 totals 14 residues. Germline V lookup: CDR1 SGHRS, CDR2 YFSETQ. V was trimmed by 0 bases and J by 4 bases, leaving 10 bases between them. The CDR3 DNA sequence: TGCGCCAGCAGCTTGGGACAGGCCTCCACTGAAGCTTTCTTT. Translation gives CASSLGQASTEAFF.